The 27 T cell receptor beta chains given below trace back to one sample, sequenced in a study of CD8 T cells in ankylosing spondylitis. TCRdb re-called the 5' RACE reads with MiXCR, one entry per CDR3 protein. The table lists under 250,000 distinct CDR3 sequences, more than 25% of them singletons. Source material: blood, either unsorted or a sorted T cell fraction (not recorded which). The source of these receptors is a male donor with ankylosing spondylitis or in good health (not recorded which).

This clonotype occurred many times. The chain is built from TRBV5-1 and TRBJ1-1; possible D gene TRBD1, 6 bases. V was trimmed by 3 bases and J by 0 bases, leaving 9 bases between them. The germline V gene has CDR1 SGHRS and CDR2 YFSETQ. CDR3 length equals 14 residues. The CDR3 spells CASSSGTMNTEAFF. The CDR3 DNA reads TGCGCCAGCAGCTCCGGGACAATGAACACTGAAGCTTTCTTT.

This chain uses TRBV29-1 with TRBJ2-1, with 10 bases matching TRBD2. The CDR3 totals 15 residues. CDR1 SQVTM and CDR2 ANQGSEA come from the germline V gene. Germline trimming cut 8 bases from V and 5 bases from J; bases unmatched to any gene: 12. In DNA form, the CDR3 reads TGCAGCCATACCCCAGGACTAGCGGTGAACAATGAGCAGTTCTTC. It translates to CSHTPGLAVNNEQFF.

This clonotype showed up just a few times. The rearrangement uses TRBV12-3 or TRBV12-4 and TRBJ2-1, with 10 nucleotides matching TRBD2. With 7 bases clipped from V and 1 base from J, the junction kept 16 bases outside the gene matches. The CDR3 covers 19 residues. The CDR3 sequence is CASTTTYVAGGSSYNEQFF. The DNA of the CDR3 is TGTGCCAGCACCACCACTTATGTAGCGGGAGGATCGTCCTACAATGAGCAGTTCTTC.

V gene TRBV29-1 combines with J gene TRBJ2-6; D gene ambiguous. Trimming removed 2 bases at V and 2 bases at J, with 1 base between. The CDR3 runs to 12 residues. CDR1 and CDR2 from the germline V gene are SQVTM and ANQGSEA. CDR3 amino acids: CSVETGANVLTF. The CDR3 nucleotides are TGCAGCGTTGAAACTGGGGCCAACGTCCTGACTTTC. Full variable domain (remainder filled in from reference TRBV29-1 and TRBJ2-6): SAVISQKPSRDICQRGTSLTIQCQVDSQVTMMFWYRQQPGQSLTLIATANQGSEATYESGFVIDKFPISRPNLTFSTLTVSNMSPEDSSIYLCSVETGANVLTFGAGSRLTVL.

In this sample, this clonotype turned up a few times. The V gene is TRBV10-3, the J gene TRBJ2-1; D is possibly TRBD1 or TRBD2 (7 bases each). Germline loops: CDR1 ENHRY, CDR2 SYGVKD. Deletions cut 6 bases from V and 8 bases from J, with 23 bases between. This CDR3 has 16 amino acids. This CDR3 is CAIRTGRLAPLDEQFF. In nucleotides, the CDR3 is TGTGCCATCAGGACAGGGAGACTAGCACCCCTCGATGAGCAGTTCTTC.

This clonotype has ten or more counts. The rearrangement uses TRBV5-1 and TRBJ2-7, with TRBD1 as a possible D gene (6 bases). The ends were cut back, 6 bases at V and 4 bases at J, with 14 bases in the middle. This CDR3 contains 13 residues. CDR1 and CDR2 from the germline V gene are SGHRS and YFSETQ. The CDR3 region has the DNA TGCGCCAGCACCTCCGGGACAACATACGAGCAGTACTTC. It translates to CASTSGTTYEQYF. Full variable domain (remainder filled in from reference TRBV5-1 and TRBJ2-7): KAGVTQTPRYLIKTRGQQVTLSCSPISGHRSVSWYQQTPGQGLQFLFEYFSETQRNKGNFPGRFSGRQFSNSRSEMNVSTLELGDSALYLCASTSGTTYEQYFGPGTRLTVT.

The chain employs TRBV20-1 and TRBJ2-7; D gene unclear. V lost 4 bases, J lost 5 bases, and 12 bases lay in between. This CDR3 is built from 12 residues. Germline lookup yields CDR1 DFQATT and CDR2 SNEGSKA (reference sequence). The CDR3 region has the DNA TGCAGTGCTATGGCAAAAGCCAACGAGCAGTACTTC. Residues: CSAMAKANEQYF.

The table lists this clonotype with many counts. This chain links TRBV20-1 with TRBJ2-3; TRBD2 agrees at 12 bases. Germline trimming cut 0 bases from V and 10 bases from J; bases unmatched to any gene: 8. Germline V lookup: CDR1 DFQATT, CDR2 SNEGSKA (reference sequence). The length of the CDR3 is 15 residues. CDR3 loop: CSARDTLAGGKPQYF. CDR3 DNA: TGCAGTGCTAGAGATACCCTAGCGGGAGGGAAGCCGCAGTATTTT.

This clonotype was observed at least ten times. The chain couples TRBV25-1 to TRBJ1-2; D is possibly TRBD1 (5 bases). In germline, CDR1 is MGHDK, CDR2 SYGVNS. This CDR3 contains 12 residues. V gave up 2 bases and J gave up 8 bases, with 9 bases separating them. The CDR3 region is CASSEGGIGYTF. The DNA for the CDR3 is TGTGCCAGCAGTGAAGGGGGGATAGGCTACACCTTC.

The chain recombines TRBV18 with TRBJ1-3; no clear D. The CDR3 extends over 13 amino acids. Trimming left V 6 bases short and J 1 base short, with 7 bases between. Per germline, CDR1 KGHSH and CDR2 LQKENI. The CDR3 DNA sequence: TGTGCCAGCTCGGTCGGGTCTGGAAACACCATATATTTT. Amino acids: CASSVGSGNTIYF.

In its sample, this clonotype was seen many times. V and J are TRBV10-3 and TRBJ2-2, with TRBD2 matching 8 bases. Germline V gives CDR1 ENHRY, CDR2 SYGVKD. This CDR3 has 16 amino acids. With V trimmed by 5 bases and J by 5 bases, 10 bases remained unmatched. As DNA, the CDR3 is TGTGCCATCAGTCCGTTTGCCAGCGGGAGTACCGGGGAGCTGTTTTTT. Its translation: CAISPFASGSTGELFF.

Many counts were recorded for this clonotype. This chain uses TRBV15 with TRBJ1-5; D gene ambiguous. Trimming removed 0 bases from V and 2 bases from J, with 11 bases in between. This CDR3 has 16 residues. Germline CDR1 LNHNV, CDR2 YYDKDF (reference sequence). In nucleotides, the CDR3 is TGTGCCACCAGCAGAGACGCAGGCCGAGGCAATCAGCCCCAGCATTTT. Translated, it gives CATSRDAGRGNQPQHF.

The table lists this clonotype with many counts. The rearrangement joins TRBV4-2 to TRBJ2-2; 7 bases fit TRBD1. Germline V gene data show CDR1 as LGHNA and CDR2 as YNFKEQ. This CDR3 has 17 residues. V gave up 4 bases and J gave up 4 bases; unmatched junction bases: 12. The CDR3 protein is CASSPSQGVFGTGELFF. The CDR3 nucleotides are TGTGCCAGCAGCCCCTCTCAGGGGGTATTCGGCACCGGGGAGCTGTTTTTT.

This clonotype came up many times. This chain links TRBV9 with TRBJ2-7, with D uncertain. This CDR3 comprises 15 residues. Per the germline V gene, CDR1 is SGDLS and CDR2 is YYNGEE. V was shortened by 0 bases and J by 2 bases, with 12 bases between the two germline ends. The CDR3 DNA sequence: TGTGCCAGCAGCGTAGAACCAGGAGCCACCTACGAGCAGTACTTC. This translates into CASSVEPGATYEQYF.

This clonotype has only a few counts. The chain couples TRBV4-3 to TRBJ2-1; D remains unclear. Trimming removed 0 bases at V and 1 base at J, with 7 bases between. From germline, CDR1 is LGHNA and CDR2 YSLEER. The CDR3 length is 15 residues. The CDR3 protein is CASSQDPPSYNEQFF. As DNA, the CDR3 is TGCGCCAGCAGCCAAGATCCGCCTTCCTACAATGAGCAGTTCTTC.

The chain joins TRBV19 to TRBJ2-1, with D perhaps TRBD2 (6 bases). The CDR3 is 15 residues long. Germline V gene data show CDR1 as LNHDA and CDR2 as SQIVND (reference sequence). V was shortened by 6 bases and J by 4 bases, with 16 bases between the two germline ends. CDR3 DNA sequence: TGTGCCAGTAGACCCCGGGAGAGGAGTTACAATGAGCAGTTCTTC. Translating gives CASRPRERSYNEQFF.

This clonotype has ten or more counts. One end of the junction varies from germline; a read error may be responsible. The chain couples TRBV7-7 to TRBJ2-2; TRBD2 matches at 9 bases. The CDR3 is made up of 16 amino acids. Germline V gives CDR1 SSHAT, CDR2 FNYEAQ (reference sequence). CDR3 protein: CASSLGLAGRTGELFF. DNA for the CDR3: TGTGCTAGCAGCTTAGGCCTAGCGGGACGCACCGGGGAGCTGTTTTTT.

The chain is built from TRBV6-1 and TRBJ1-1; D is possibly TRBD1 (5 bases). The CDR3 sequence is 13 residues long. The V end lost 8 bases, the J end lost 0 bases, and 10 bases lay between the germline ends. CDR1 and CDR2 from the germline V gene are MNHNS and SASEGT. CDR3 bases: TGTGCCAGCCTTCTGACAGTGAACACTGAAGCTTTCTTT. The encoded protein is CASLLTVNTEAFF.

The chain has TRBV7-2 and TRBJ1-5, with TRBD1 as a possible D gene (5 bases). Germline V gives CDR1 SGHTA, CDR2 FQGNSA. The CDR3 contains 14 residues. The V and J ends lost 1 base and 7 bases respectively, with 11 bases between them. The CDR3 DNA is TGTGCCAGCAGCTTAGGTGGAGGGACGCAGCCCCAGCATTTT. This gives the protein CASSLGGGTQPQHF.

The V and J genes are TRBV5-1 and TRBJ2-5, with D perhaps matching TRBD1 (5 bases). CDR3 size: 13 residues. V lost 1 base to trimming and J lost 5 bases, with 9 bases between them. CDR1 and CDR2 from the germline V gene are SGHRS and YFSETQ. The CDR3 region is CASSLTGRETQYF. CDR3 bases: TGCGCCAGCAGCTTGACAGGCCGGGAGACCCAGTACTTC.

The chain combines TRBV7-2 with TRBJ2-7; D may match TRBD1 or TRBD2 (5 bases each). Trimming stripped 3 bases from V and 0 bases from J, with 12 bases between. CDR1 SGHTA and CDR2 FQGNSA come from the germline V gene. The CDR3 extends over 15 amino acids. CDR3 nucleotide sequence: TGTGCCAGCAGCTTCCGGACACGGGGCTCCTACGAGCAGTACTTC. It translates to CASSFRTRGSYEQYF.

This clonotype showed up many times. The J gene is TRBJ2-3, the V gene TRBV5-1, with TRBD2 identical over 11 bases. From germline, CDR1 is SGHRS and CDR2 YFSETQ. The CDR3 totals 17 residues. The V gene end was trimmed by 4 bases and the J gene end by 4 bases; junction bases not matched to a gene: 11. The CDR3 sequence is CASSPTKGLAVADTQYF. CDR3 nucleotides: TGCGCCAGCAGCCCAACGAAGGGACTAGCGGTGGCAGATACGCAGTATTTT.

This clonotype has ten or more counts. The genes are TRBV7-6 and TRBJ2-7, with D hard to call. The V end was cut by 4 bases, the J end by 2 bases, with 15 bases between. Germline V gene lookup returns CDR1 SGHVS and CDR2 FNYEAQ. The CDR3 runs 15 residues. The chain's CDR3 is CASSSRLRPPYEQYF. The CDR3 DNA reads TGTGCCAGCAGCTCGCGTTTGCGCCCCCCCTACGAGCAGTACTTC.

This clonotype was picked up many times. The chain links TRBV6-1 to TRBJ2-1; TRBD2 agrees at 7 bases. CDR3 length: 16 amino acids. Germline-derived CDR1 and CDR2 are MNHNS and SASEGT. The V gene end was trimmed by 5 bases and the J gene end by 2 bases; junction bases not matched to a gene: 9. CDR3 protein: CASSQISGNPYNEQFF. The CDR3 DNA follows: TGTGCCAGCAGTCAAATCAGCGGGAATCCCTACAATGAGCAGTTCTTC.

In this sample, this clonotype turned up many times. The chain recombines TRBV6-1 with TRBJ2-7, with D possibly TRBD2 on 6 matching bases. This CDR3 has 13 residues. With 6 bases removed from V and 4 bases from J, the gap between germline ends came to 13 bases. Germline-derived CDR1 and CDR2 are MNHNS and SASEGT. Written as DNA, the CDR3 is TGTGCCAGCAGAGCGGTGGAGGGGTACGAGCAGTACTTC. It encodes CASRAVEGYEQYF.

This clonotype was counted between two and nine times. The chain recombines TRBV29-1 with TRBJ2-5, with 8 bases aligning to TRBD1. With V trimmed by 4 bases and J by 2 bases, 6 bases remained unmatched. The CDR3 totals 14 residues. CDR1 is SQVTM, CDR2 ANQGSEA, per germline. CDR3 sequence reads: CSVAGQGRQETQYF. The CDR3 DNA sequence: TGCAGCGTTGCCGGACAGGGACGGCAAGAGACCCAGTACTTC.

The V gene is TRBV20-1, the J gene TRBJ2-1; 11 bases line up with TRBD2. J lost 5 bases, V lost 0 bases, and 3 bases had no gene match. This CDR3 has 15 residues. Germline assignment: CDR1 DFQATT and CDR2 SNEGSKA (reference sequence). CDR3 bases: TGCAGTGCTAGAGATAGCGGGAGGGGTAACAATGAGCAGTTCTTC. It encodes CSARDSGRGNNEQFF.